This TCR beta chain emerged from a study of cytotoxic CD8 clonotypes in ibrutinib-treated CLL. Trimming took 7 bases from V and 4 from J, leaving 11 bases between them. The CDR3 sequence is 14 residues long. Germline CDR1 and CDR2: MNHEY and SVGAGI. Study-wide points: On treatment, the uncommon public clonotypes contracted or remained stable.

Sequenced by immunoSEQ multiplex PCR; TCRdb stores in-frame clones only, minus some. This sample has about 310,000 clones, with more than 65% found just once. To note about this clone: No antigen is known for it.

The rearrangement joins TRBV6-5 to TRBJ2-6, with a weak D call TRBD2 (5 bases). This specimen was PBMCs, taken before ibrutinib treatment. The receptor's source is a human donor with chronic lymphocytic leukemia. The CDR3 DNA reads TGTGCCAGCACGAGGGCTTTGGGGGCCAACGTCCTGACTTTC. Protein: CASTRALGANVLTF.